This T cell receptor (beta chain) was captured in a study of CD4 and CD8 cells across lung adenocarcinoma regions. TCRdb fed the PCR reads into MiXCR, producing one record per CDR3 protein. The table records about 9,200 distinct CDR3 sequences, around 42% of them present only once. V was pared by 6 bases and J by 6 bases, with 16 bases between. CDR3 length: 14 residues. Germline CDR1 reads MNHNS; CDR2 reads SASEGT. The receptor comes from a male donor with lung adenocarcinoma. The CD4 and CD8 labels of this study may be unreliable. The sequencing sample was made of CD8+ T cells from the margin of a lung tumor. The chain joins TRBV6-1 to TRBJ2-3; D unresolved. The CDR3 spells CASSPPPGTDTQYF. The DNA of the CDR3 is TGTGCCAGCAGCCCTCCCCCCGGAACGGATACGCAGTATTTT.